This T cell receptor (beta chain) was recorded in a study of T-cell reconstitution after alpha-beta-depleted transplantation in children. Study observations and caveats: One year post-transplant, T-cell counts and diversity were largely derived from T cells produced anew.

The sample holds many counts of this clonotype. Its antigen is as yet unknown. A library of TCRbeta sequences, prepared with unique molecular identifiers, was generated. TCRdb re-analysed the PCR reads in MiXCR, keeping a single row per CDR3 protein. The table includes about 200,000 distinct CDR3 sequences, under 8.5% detected once. The clonotype comes from a boy younger than 10 with acute lymphoblastic leukemia, due to receive a stem cell transplant. The sequencing here drew on PBMCs, taken before TCRalphabeta/CD19-depleted stem cell transplant.

CDR3 bases: TGTGCCAGCAGCCGGGACTCAGTCACCGGGGAGCTGTTTTTT. Protein product: CASSRDSVTGELFF. This rearrangement joins TRBV3-1 to TRBJ2-2; weak D call: TRBD2 (6 bases). The germline V and J ends were trimmed by 4 bases and 4 bases, with 10 bases remaining between them. The germline V gene has CDR1 LGHDT and CDR2 YNNKEL (reference sequence). The CDR3 runs to 14 residues.